This TCR beta chain was captured in a study of preoperative IRX-2 immunotherapy in early breast cancer. Noted treatment: preoperative locoregional IRX-2 cytokine immunotherapy. Samples came from a phase Ib trial of preoperative locoregional IRX-2 cytokine immunotherapy. The assay was immunoSEQ multiplex PCR, and TCRdb's table has in-frame clones only and misses some. The data hold over 30,000 clones, with roughly 90% observed a single time. This CDR3 is built from 15 residues. The V segment lost 2 bases and the J segment 7 bases; nucleotides outside the gene matches: 5. CDR1 is SGHVT, CDR2 SQSDAQ, per germline.

The receptor was derived from a human donor with breast cancer. The specimen was tumor tissue, collected after IRX-2 immunotherapy. This chain uses TRBV7-4 with TRBJ1-6; 7 bases agree with TRBD1. In DNA form, the CDR3 reads TGTGCCAGCAGCTTAAGGGGCAGGGGGAATTCACCCCTCCACTTT. Protein: CASSLRGRGNSPLHF.